This T cell receptor (beta chain) stems from a study of control samples from healthy donors and cancer patients. Measured with immunoSEQ multiplex PCR; TCRdb has only the in-frame clones, and not every one. This table holds some 410,000 clones, around nine tenths found once. The CDR3 has 11 residues. The germline gives CDR1 MNHNY, CDR2 SVGAGI (reference sequence). Trimming stripped 6 bases from V and 8 bases from J, with 8 bases between. The rearrangement links TRBV6-6 to TRBJ2-1; D is unresolved. The receptor was derived from a man aged 35-49 years with head and neck cancer. Sequenced sample: PBMCs. CDR3 amino acids: CASSVSDEQFF. The DNA of the CDR3 is TGTGCCAGCAGCGTATCCGATGAGCAGTTCTTC.